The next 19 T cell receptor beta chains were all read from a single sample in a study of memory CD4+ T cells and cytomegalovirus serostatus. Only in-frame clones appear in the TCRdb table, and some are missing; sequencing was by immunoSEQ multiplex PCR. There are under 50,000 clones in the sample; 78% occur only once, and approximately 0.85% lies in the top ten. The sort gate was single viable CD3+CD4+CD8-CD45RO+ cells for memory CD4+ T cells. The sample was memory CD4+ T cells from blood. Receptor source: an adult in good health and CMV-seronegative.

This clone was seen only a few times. The CDR3 loop is CASSEIRGQDYGYTF. The CDR3 region has the DNA TGTGCCAGCAGCGAGATTAGGGGACAAGACTATGGCTACACCTTC. The genes are TRBV11-2 and TRBJ1-2; D perhaps matches TRBD1 (6 bases). The CDR3 totals 15 residues. Trimming stripped 5 bases from V and 3 bases from J, with 16 bases between. Germline CDR1 SGHAT, CDR2 FQNNGV.

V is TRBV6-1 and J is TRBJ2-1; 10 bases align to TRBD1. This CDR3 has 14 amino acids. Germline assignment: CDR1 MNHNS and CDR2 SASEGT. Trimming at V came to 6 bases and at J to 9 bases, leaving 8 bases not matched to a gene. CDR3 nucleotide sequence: TGTGCCAGCAGGAGGGACAGGGGTAGGAGTGAGCAGTTCTTC. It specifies CASRRDRGRSEQFF.

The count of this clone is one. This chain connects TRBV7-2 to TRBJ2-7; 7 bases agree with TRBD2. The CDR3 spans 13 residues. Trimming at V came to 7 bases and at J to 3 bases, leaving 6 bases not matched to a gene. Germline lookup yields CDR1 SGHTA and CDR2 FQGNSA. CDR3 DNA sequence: TGTGCCAGCACCCCCTCTAGCGGCTACGAGCAGTACTTC. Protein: CASTPSSGYEQYF.

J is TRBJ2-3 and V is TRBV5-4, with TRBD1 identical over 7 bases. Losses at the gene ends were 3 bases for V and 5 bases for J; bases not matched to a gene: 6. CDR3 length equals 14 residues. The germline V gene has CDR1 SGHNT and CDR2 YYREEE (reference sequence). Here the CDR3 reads CASSSRQGGDTQYF. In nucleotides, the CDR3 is TGTGCCAGCAGCTCCCGACAGGGTGGAGATACGCAGTATTTT.

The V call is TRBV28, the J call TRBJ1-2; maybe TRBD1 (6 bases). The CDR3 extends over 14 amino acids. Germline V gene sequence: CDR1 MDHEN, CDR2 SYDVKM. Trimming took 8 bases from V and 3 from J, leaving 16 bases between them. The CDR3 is CASHAGTQDYGYTF. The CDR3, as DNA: TGTGCCAGCCACGCCGGGACACAAGACTATGGCTACACCTTC.

CDR3 residues: CASSYQSYNEQFF. The CDR3 nucleotides read TGTGCCAGCAGCTATCAAAGCTACAATGAGCAGTTCTTC. V is TRBV7-6 and J is TRBJ2-1; D is unresolved. The germline V gene has CDR1 SGHVS and CDR2 FNYEAQ. The CDR3 is 13 amino acids. V was clipped by 4 bases and J by 3 bases, with 7 bases between them.

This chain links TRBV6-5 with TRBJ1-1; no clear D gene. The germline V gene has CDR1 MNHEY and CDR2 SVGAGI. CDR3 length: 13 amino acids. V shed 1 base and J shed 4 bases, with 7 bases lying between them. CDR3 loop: CASSYWAGTEAFF. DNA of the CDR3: TGTGCCAGCAGTTACTGGGCGGGCACTGAAGCTTTCTTT.

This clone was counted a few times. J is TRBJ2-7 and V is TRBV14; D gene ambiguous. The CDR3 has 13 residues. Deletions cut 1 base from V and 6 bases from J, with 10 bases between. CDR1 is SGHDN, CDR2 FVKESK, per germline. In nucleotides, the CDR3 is TGTGCCAGCAGCCAAGCCACTCCCCTCGAGCAGTACTTC. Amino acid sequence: CASSQATPLEQYF.

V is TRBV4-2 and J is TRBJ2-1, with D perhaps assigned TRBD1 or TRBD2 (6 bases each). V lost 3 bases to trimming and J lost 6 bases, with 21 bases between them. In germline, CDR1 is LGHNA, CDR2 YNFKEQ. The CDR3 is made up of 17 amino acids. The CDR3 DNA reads TGTGCCAGCAGCCAGGGCCCGAGGGGGGCCAACGGCAATGAGCAGTTCTTC. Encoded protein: CASSQGPRGANGNEQFF.

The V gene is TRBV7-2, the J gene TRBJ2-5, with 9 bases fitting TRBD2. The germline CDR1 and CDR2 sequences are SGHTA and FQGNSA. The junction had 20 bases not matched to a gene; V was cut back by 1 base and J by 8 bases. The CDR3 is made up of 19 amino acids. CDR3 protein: CASSLVPPEAGGPSGTQYF. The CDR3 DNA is TGTGCCAGCAGCTTAGTACCCCCCGAAGCGGGGGGTCCCTCAGGAACCCAGTACTTC.

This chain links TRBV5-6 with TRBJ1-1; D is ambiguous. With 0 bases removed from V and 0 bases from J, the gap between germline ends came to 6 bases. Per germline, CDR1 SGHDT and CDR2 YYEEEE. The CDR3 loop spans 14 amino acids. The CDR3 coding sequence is TGTGCCAGCAGCTTGGGCCATCTGAACACTGAAGCTTTCTTT. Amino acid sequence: CASSLGHLNTEAFF.

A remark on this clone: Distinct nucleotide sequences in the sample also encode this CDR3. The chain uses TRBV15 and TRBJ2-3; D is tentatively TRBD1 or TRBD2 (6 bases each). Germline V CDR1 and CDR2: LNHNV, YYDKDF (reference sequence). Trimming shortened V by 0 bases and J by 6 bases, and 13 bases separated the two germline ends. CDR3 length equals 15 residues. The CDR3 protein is CATSRDRGPADTQYF. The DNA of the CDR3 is TGTGCCACCAGCAGAGATCGGGGGCCCGCCGATACGCAGTATTTT.

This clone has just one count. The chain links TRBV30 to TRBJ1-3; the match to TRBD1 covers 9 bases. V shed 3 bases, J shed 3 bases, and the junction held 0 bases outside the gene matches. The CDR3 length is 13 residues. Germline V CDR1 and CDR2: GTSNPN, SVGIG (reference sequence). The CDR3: CAWRTGGGNTIYF. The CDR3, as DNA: TGTGCCTGGAGGACAGGGGGTGGAAACACCATATATTTT.

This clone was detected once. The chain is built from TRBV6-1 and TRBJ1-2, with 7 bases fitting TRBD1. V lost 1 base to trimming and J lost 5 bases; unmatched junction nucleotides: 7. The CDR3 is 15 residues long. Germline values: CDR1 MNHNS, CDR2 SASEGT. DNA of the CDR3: TGTGCCAGCAGTGAAGTCCGGGACAGAGCGTATGGCTACACCTTC. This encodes CASSEVRDRAYGYTF.

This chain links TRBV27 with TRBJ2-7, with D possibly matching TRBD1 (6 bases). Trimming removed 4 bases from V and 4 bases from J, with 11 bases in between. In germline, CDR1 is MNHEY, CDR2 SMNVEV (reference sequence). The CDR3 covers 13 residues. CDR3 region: CASSSQGEYEQYF. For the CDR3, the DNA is TGTGCCAGCAGTTCACAGGGAGAGTACGAGCAGTACTTC.

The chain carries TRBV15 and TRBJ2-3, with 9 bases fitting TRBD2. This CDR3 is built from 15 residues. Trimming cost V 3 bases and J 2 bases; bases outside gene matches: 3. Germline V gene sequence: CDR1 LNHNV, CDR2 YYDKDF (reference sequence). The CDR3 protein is CATSSLAGDTDTQYF. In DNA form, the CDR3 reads TGTGCCACCAGCAGTTTAGCGGGGGACACAGATACGCAGTATTTT.

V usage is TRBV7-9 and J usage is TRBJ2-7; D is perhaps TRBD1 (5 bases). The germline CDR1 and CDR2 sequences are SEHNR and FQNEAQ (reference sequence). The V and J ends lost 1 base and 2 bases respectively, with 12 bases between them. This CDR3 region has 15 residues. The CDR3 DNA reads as TGTGCCAGCAGCTTAGGGGGCAGTTATACCTACGAGCAGTACTTC. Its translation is CASSLGGSYTYEQYF.

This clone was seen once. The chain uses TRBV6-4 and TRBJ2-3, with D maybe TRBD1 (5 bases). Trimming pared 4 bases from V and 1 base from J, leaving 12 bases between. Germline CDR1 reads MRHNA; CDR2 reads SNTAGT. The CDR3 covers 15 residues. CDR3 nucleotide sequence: TGTGCCAGCAGTGTAGAAGGGGCAGGCACAGATACGCAGTATTTT. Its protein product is CASSVEGAGTDTQYF.

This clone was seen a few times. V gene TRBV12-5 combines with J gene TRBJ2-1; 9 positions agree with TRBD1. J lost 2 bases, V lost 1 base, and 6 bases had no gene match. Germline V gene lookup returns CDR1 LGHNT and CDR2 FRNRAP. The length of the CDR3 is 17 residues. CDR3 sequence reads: CASGLGVRQGAYNEQFF. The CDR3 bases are TGTGCTAGTGGTTTGGGTGTGAGACAGGGGGCCTACAATGAGCAGTTCTTC.